The next 23 T cell receptor beta chains were all read from a single sample in a study of blood T cells in healthy people across ages. The second PCR ran about 6 to 12 cycles with a sample-barcoded 5' primer and J-beta primers. Using its own MiXCR run on the 5' RACE reads, TCRdb lists one record per CDR3 protein. In the table there are about 640,000 distinct CDR3 sequences, around 54% of which are singletons. The sequenced material came from blood. These receptors were obtained from a man aged 60 to 69 in good health.

The chain links TRBV5-1 to TRBJ2-1; tentatively, D is TRBD1 (6 bases). The V and J ends lost 4 bases and 8 bases respectively, with 13 bases between them. The CDR3 runs 13 residues. Germline V gene data show CDR1 as SGHRS and CDR2 as YFSETQ. The CDR3 sequence is CASSNTGNHEQFF. The CDR3 region has the DNA TGCGCCAGCAGCAACACAGGGAACCATGAGCAGTTCTTC.

The chain carries TRBV7-9 and TRBJ2-1; TRBD2 might be the D (6 bases). The CDR3 totals 12 residues. The germline V gene has CDR1 SEHNR and CDR2 FQNEAQ (reference sequence). Trimming stripped 3 bases from V and 15 bases from J, with 15 bases between. The CDR3 coding sequence is TGTGCCAGCAGCTTGGGACTCCGGGTTACGTTCTTC. Protein product: CASSLGLRVTFF.

V usage is TRBV20-1 and J usage is TRBJ1-2, with D uncertain. Germline CDR1 reads DFQATT; CDR2 reads SNEGSKA (reference sequence). The CDR3 is 11 residues long. V was clipped by 3 bases and J by 4 bases, with 6 bases between them. CDR3 amino acids: CSARSSYGYTF. In nucleotides, the CDR3 is TGCAGTGCTAGGAGCAGCTATGGCTACACCTTC.

V gene TRBV12-3 or TRBV12-4 combines with J gene TRBJ1-6, with D possibly TRBD1 on 6 matching bases. The CDR3 has 15 residues. V lost 3 bases and J 6 bases, leaving 12 bases between the germline ends. CDR3 DNA: TGTGCCAGCAGTTTTCGGGGGGCAAGTAATTCACCCCTCCACTTT. It yields the protein CASSFRGASNSPLHF.

This clonotype was seen more than once but under ten times. The chain links TRBV3-1 to TRBJ1-2; weak D call: TRBD1 (5 bases). V dropped 3 bases and J dropped 4 bases, with 15 bases sitting between them. CDR1 and CDR2 (germline): LGHDT, YNNKEL (reference sequence). CDR3 length: 15 residues. As DNA, the CDR3 is TGTGCCAGCAGCCAGGGCATGGGGCTAGGCTATGGCTACACCTTC. This translates into CASSQGMGLGYGYTF.

The table lists this clonotype with a count of one. The chain uses TRBV5-1 and TRBJ1-1, with TRBD1 identical over 7 bases. Looked up from germline, CDR1 is SGHRS and CDR2 is YFSETQ. The CDR3 length is 14 residues. The junction had 8 bases not matched to a gene; V was cut back by 2 bases and J by 7 bases. The CDR3 here is CASSLRQGTGEAFF. CDR3 coding DNA: TGCGCCAGCAGCTTAAGACAGGGAACGGGTGAAGCTTTCTTT.

This clonotype was observed a few times. The gene calls are TRBV4-1 and TRBJ2-7, with 7 nucleotides matching TRBD1. The CDR3 has 15 amino acids. The germline V gene encodes CDR1 MGHRA and CDR2 YSYEKL. Germline trimming cut 1 base from V and 2 bases from J; bases unmatched to any gene: 5. CDR3 bases: TGCGCCAGCAGCCAAGGGCAGGGGGAAGCCTACGAGCAGTACTTC. It is translated as CASSQGQGEAYEQYF.

The chain carries TRBV20-1 and TRBJ2-3; D not resolved. The germline V gene encodes CDR1 DFQATT and CDR2 SNEGSKA (reference sequence). This CDR3 spans 15 amino acids. Trimming left V 2 bases short and J 2 bases short, with 14 bases between. The CDR3 nucleotides are TGCAGTGCTAGAACTACCGACCTAAACACAGATACGCAGTATTTT. It translates to CSARTTDLNTDTQYF.

This clonotype came up once. The chain joins TRBV20-1 to TRBJ2-7, with D possibly matching TRBD2 (6 bases). Trimming took off 7 bases at V and 0 bases at J, with 10 bases between the two ends. Germline-derived CDR1 and CDR2 are DFQATT and SNEGSKA (reference sequence). The CDR3 loop spans 12 amino acids. The CDR3 DNA reads as TGCAGTGGCGGGGAGGACTCCTACGAGCAGTACTTC. This translates into CSGGEDSYEQYF.

This clonotype came up many times. The genes are TRBV11-2 and TRBJ2-7; 10 nucleotides align to TRBD2. CDR1 is SGHAT, CDR2 FQNNGV, per germline. The V segment lost 5 bases and the J segment 4 bases; nucleotides outside the gene matches: 11. The CDR3 sequence is 16 residues long. The CDR3 DNA reads TGTGCCAGCAGCAAAGATGGAAGCGGGGGGGCGTACGAGCAGTACTTC. Encoded protein: CASSKDGSGGAYEQYF.

V gene TRBV24-1 combines with J gene TRBJ1-2, with TRBD1 matching 10 bases. The J segment lost 8 bases and the V segment lost 3 bases, leaving 8 bases of the junction unmatched. This CDR3 is 15 amino acids long. Germline CDR1 reads KGHDR; CDR2 reads SFDVKD. Written as DNA, the CDR3 is TGTGCCACCAGTGATGACCCGGACAGGGGGGTAGGCTACACCTTC. Translating it yields CATSDDPDRGVGYTF.

V and J are TRBV11-1 and TRBJ2-7; D remains ambiguous. The germline V gene has CDR1 SGHAT and CDR2 FQDESV (reference sequence). This CDR3 contains 18 residues. The V gene lost 2 bases and the J gene lost 0 bases, with 20 bases spanning the gap. The CDR3 region is CASSLPREGRYPSYEQYF. The CDR3 DNA reads as TGTGCCAGCAGCTTACCCCGAGAAGGTCGGTACCCCTCCTACGAGCAGTACTTC. Full variable domain (rest looked up from reference TRBV11-1 and TRBJ2-7): EAEVAQSPRYKITEKSQAVAFWCDPISGHATLYWYRQILGQGPELLVQFQDESVVDDSQLPKDRFSAERLKGVDSTLKIQPAELGDSAMYLCASSLPREGRYPSYEQYFGPGTRLTVT.

The sample holds one count of this clonotype. The chain is built from TRBV11-2 and TRBJ1-2; D is ambiguous. Trimming stripped 0 bases from V and 12 bases from J, with 11 bases between. CDR3 length: 12 amino acids. The germline CDR1 and CDR2 sequences are SGHAT and FQNNGV. The CDR3 DNA follows: TGTGCCAGCAGCTTAGAGGGGTCGGAACACACCTTC. This gives the protein CASSLEGSEHTF. The full variable domain, with the rest looked up from reference TRBV11-2 and TRBJ1-2, is EAGVAQSPRYKIIEKRQSVAFWCNPISGHATLYWYQQILGQGPKLLIQFQNNGVVDDSQLPKDRFSAERLKGVDSTLKIQPAKLEDSAVYLCASSLEGSEHTFGSGTRLTVV.

This chain connects TRBV29-1 to TRBJ2-5; D unresolved. The germline V and J ends were trimmed by 5 bases and 11 bases, with 21 bases remaining between them. The V gene's germline CDR1 is SQVTM and CDR2 ANQGSEA. The CDR3 is 13 amino acids. The CDR3 coding sequence is TGCAGCGTTCTCAAGAGCTCCTACAATGAGCAGTACTTC. Protein: CSVLKSSYNEQYF.

V usage is TRBV2 and J usage is TRBJ1-2, with a tentative D call TRBD1 (6 bases). V lost 2 bases and J 5 bases, leaving 9 bases between the germline ends. The CDR3 sequence is 13 residues long. From germline, CDR1 is SNHLY and CDR2 FYNNEI. This CDR3 is CASSEFTGYGYTF. DNA of the CDR3: TGTGCCAGCAGTGAATTCACAGGGTATGGCTACACCTTC.

The CDR3 region has the DNA TGTGCCAGCAGTTACGGGACAGGGGGCGTAACAGATACGCAGTATTTT. Translated, it gives CASSYGTGGVTDTQYF. The J gene is TRBJ2-3, the V gene TRBV6-5; 12 bases align to TRBD1. The CDR3 has 16 residues. V was pared by 2 bases and J by 3 bases, with 3 bases of the junction left unmatched. Germline V gives CDR1 MNHEY, CDR2 SVGAGI.

The V call is TRBV12-3 or TRBV12-4, the J call TRBJ2-5; tentatively, D is TRBD2 (6 bases). Trimming removed 1 base from V and 13 bases from J, with 16 bases in between. The CDR3 runs 13 residues. This chain's CDR3 is CASSLGERRGGYF. The CDR3 DNA sequence: TGTGCCAGCAGTTTAGGGGAGCGGCGGGGTGGGTACTTC.

The gene calls are TRBV6-5 and TRBJ1-2; 10 nucleotides align to TRBD1. This CDR3 spans 15 amino acids. Per the germline V gene, CDR1 is MNHEY and CDR2 is SVGAGI. Losses at the gene ends were 6 bases for V and 4 bases for J; bases not matched to a gene: 8. The CDR3 here is CASRYSGTGVYGYTF. CDR3 sequence (DNA): TGTGCCAGCAGATATTCCGGGACAGGGGTCTATGGCTACACCTTC.

Here the CDR3 DNA reads TGTGCCAGCAGCGTAGGGGTAGGGGGTGGGGCCAACGTCCTGACTTTC. Amino acids: CASSVGVGGGANVLTF. The J gene is TRBJ2-6, the V gene TRBV9, with a tentative D call TRBD1 (6 bases). This CDR3 has 16 amino acids. V was pared by 0 bases and J by 3 bases, with 10 bases between. The germline gives CDR1 SGDLS, CDR2 YYNGEE.

CDR3 sequence: CSVEEVLPNNEQFF. In DNA form, the CDR3 reads TGCAGCGTTGAAGAAGTACTACCTAACAATGAGCAGTTCTTC. This sequence joins TRBV29-1 and TRBJ2-1; D ambiguous. This CDR3 contains 14 residues. The V and J ends lost 0 bases and 5 bases respectively, with 11 bases between them. Germline lookup yields CDR1 SQVTM and CDR2 ANQGSEA.

There are a few counts of this clonotype. The chain combines TRBV28 with TRBJ2-5, with TRBD2 as a possible D gene (6 bases). V shed 5 bases and J shed 2 bases, with 15 bases lying between them. Per the germline V gene, CDR1 is MDHEN and CDR2 is SYDVKM. The CDR3 extends over 15 amino acids. The CDR3 loop is CASSGSTRPQETQYF. The CDR3 nucleotides read TGTGCCAGCAGTGGGTCGACTAGGCCACAAGAGACCCAGTACTTC.

This chain links TRBV11-3 with TRBJ2-3; D gene unclear. Germline CDR1 and CDR2: SGHNT and YENEEA. The CDR3 has 14 residues. V was pared by 5 bases and J by 0 bases, with 9 bases between. CDR3 sequence: CASSPEYSTDTQYF. The CDR3 DNA reads TGTGCCAGCAGCCCGGAGTATAGCACAGATACGCAGTATTTT.

This clonotype was seen a handful of times. This chain connects TRBV9 to TRBJ2-7; D is tentatively TRBD1 or TRBD2 (5 bases each). Trimming took off 0 bases at V and 2 bases at J, with 12 bases between the two ends. Germline loops: CDR1 SGDLS, CDR2 YYNGEE. The CDR3 contains 15 residues. The DNA for the CDR3 is TGTGCCAGCAGCGTAGATGGGACCTCTACCTACGAGCAGTACTTC. Its translation: CASSVDGTSTYEQYF.